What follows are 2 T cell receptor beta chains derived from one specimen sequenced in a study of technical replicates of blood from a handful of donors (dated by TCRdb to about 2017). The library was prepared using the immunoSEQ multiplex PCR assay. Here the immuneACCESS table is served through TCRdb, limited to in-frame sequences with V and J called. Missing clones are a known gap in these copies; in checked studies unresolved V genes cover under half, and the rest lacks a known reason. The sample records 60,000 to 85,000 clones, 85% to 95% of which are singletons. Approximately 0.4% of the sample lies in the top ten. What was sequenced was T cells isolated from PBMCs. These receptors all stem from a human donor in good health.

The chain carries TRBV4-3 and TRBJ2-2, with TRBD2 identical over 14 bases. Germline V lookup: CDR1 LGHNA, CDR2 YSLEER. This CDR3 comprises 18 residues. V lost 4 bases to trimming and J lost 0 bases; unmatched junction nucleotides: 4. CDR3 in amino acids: CASSRPGLAGANTGELFF. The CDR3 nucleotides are TGCGCCAGCAGCCGCCCGGGACTAGCGGGAGCGAACACCGGGGAGCTGTTTTTT.

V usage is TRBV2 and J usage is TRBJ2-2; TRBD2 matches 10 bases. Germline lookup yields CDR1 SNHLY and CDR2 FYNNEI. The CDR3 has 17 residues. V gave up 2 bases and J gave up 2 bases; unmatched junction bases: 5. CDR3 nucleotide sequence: TGTGCCAGCAGTGAAACTAGCGGGAAACTTAACACCGGGGAGCTGTTTTTT. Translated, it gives CASSETSGKLNTGELFF.